These 21 T cell receptor beta chains originate from one sample sequenced in a study of T cells in Graves' hyperthyroidism and ophthalmopathy (dated by TCRdb to the late 2010s). Library construction relied on multiplex PCR. The sample was run on an Illumina HiSeq 2000. Amplification of TCR beta CDR3 regions was carried out from RNA transcripts. A first-round RT-PCR of the TCR CDR3 used the HTBI primer set with the Qiagen OneStep RT-PCR kit. TCRdb reworked the public reads: Q25 trimming with fastp, MiXCR clone assembly, productive beta chains retained. Rows are combined by CDR3 protein, so each entry shows the most common genes and DNA. Across this sample there are some 570,000 distinct CDR3 sequences, with roughly a sixth seen only once. 17% of the sample belongs to the ten largest clones. Sequencing was performed on blood. These receptors were collected from a woman aged 18-29 years with Graves' ophthalmopathy.

In this sample, this clonotype turned up many times. The chain couples TRBV6-2 or TRBV6-3 to TRBJ2-3; 8 nucleotides align to TRBD2. The length of the CDR3 is 15 residues. Losses at the gene ends were 6 bases for V and 2 bases for J; bases not matched to a gene: 7. Looked up from germline, CDR1 is MNHEY and CDR2 is SVGEGT. The CDR3 DNA reads as TGTGCCAGCAGGAGGACTAGCCGAGACACAGATACGCAGTATTTT. Translating it yields CASRRTSRDTDTQYF.

This sequence joins TRBV20-1 and TRBJ1-1; D not certain. The germline gives CDR1 DFQATT, CDR2 SNEGSKA (reference sequence). This CDR3 region has 14 residues. V was shortened by 1 base and J by 4 bases, with 13 bases between the two germline ends. CDR3 sequence reads: CSARVEGLGTEAFF. The CDR3 DNA reads as TGCAGTGCTAGAGTGGAGGGTCTGGGCACTGAAGCTTTCTTT.

This clonotype was recorded at least ten times. The rearrangement links TRBV24-1 to TRBJ1-4; D gene uncertain. V dropped 4 bases and J dropped 6 bases, with 14 bases sitting between them. The CDR3 spans 15 residues. Germline CDR1 KGHDR, CDR2 SFDVKD. The CDR3 DNA reads TGTGCCACCAGTGAAGGGAGCACAGCTCATGAAAAACTGTTTTTT. It specifies CATSEGSTAHEKLFF.

This clonotype was recorded at least ten times. CDR3 DNA sequence: TGTGCCAGCAGTTTACCGGAGAGCTCCTATAATTCACCCCTCCACTTT. It yields the protein CASSLPESSYNSPLHF. The chain carries TRBV28 and TRBJ1-6, with D uncertain. Trimming pared 2 bases from V and 0 bases from J, leaving 8 bases between. The CDR3 is 16 residues long. CDR1 is MDHEN and CDR2 is SYDVKM in the germline V gene. The complete variable domain, with remaining parts taken from reference TRBV28 and TRBJ1-6, reads DVKVTQSSRYLVKRTGEKVFLECVQDMDHENMFWYRQDPGLGLRLIYFSYDVKMKEKGDIPEGYSVSREKKERFSLILESASTNQTSMYLCASSLPESSYNSPLHFGNGTRLTVT.

The chain employs TRBV11-3 and TRBJ2-2, with 10 bases lining up with TRBD2. V lost 0 bases and J lost 5; bases outside the gene matches: 12. The CDR3 totals 19 residues. Germline CDR1 is SGHNT and CDR2 is YENEEA. The CDR3 coding sequence is TGTGCCAGCAGCTTAGATGGTTGGCTAGCGGGGGAAAGTACCGGGGAGCTGTTTTTT. Translating it yields CASSLDGWLAGESTGELFF.

V and J are TRBV20-1 and TRBJ2-1, with D perhaps matching TRBD1 or TRBD2 (6 bases each). The length of the CDR3 is 14 residues. Germline V gene lookup returns CDR1 DFQATT and CDR2 SNEGSKA (reference sequence). Between the trimmed V and J ends, which lost 7 bases and 6 bases, there was a span of 19 bases. DNA for the CDR3: TGCAGTGGGGACTTTTGGGGGCCCCGCAATGAGCAGTTCTTC. As protein: CSGDFWGPRNEQFF.

This clonotype came up many times. This chain joins TRBV7-2 and TRBJ2-4; the match to TRBD2 covers 12 bases. CDR3 length: 18 residues. Trimming removed 5 bases from V and 6 bases from J; junction bases left unmatched: 14. Germline V CDR1 and CDR2: SGHTA, FQGNSA. The CDR3 is CASSHHLLGLAGPNIQYF. Written as DNA, the CDR3 is TGTGCCAGCAGCCATCACCTCCTCGGACTAGCGGGGCCAAACATTCAGTACTTC. Looking up the rest from reference TRBV7-2 and TRBJ2-4 gives the full variable domain: GAGVSQSPSNKVTEKGKDVELRCDPISGHTALYWYRQSLGQGLEFLIYFQGNSAPDKSGLPSDRFSAERTGGSVSTLTIQRTQQEDSAVYLCASSHHLLGLAGPNIQYFGAGTRLSVL.

This clonotype was counted between two and nine times. This chain uses TRBV29-1 with TRBJ2-1; no clear D gene. Trimming took 1 base from V and 7 from J, leaving 11 bases between them. This CDR3 region has 13 residues. Per the germline V gene, CDR1 is SQVTM and CDR2 is ANQGSEA. CDR3 residues: CSVEVGLGNEQFF. The CDR3 coding sequence is TGCAGCGTTGAAGTTGGATTGGGGAATGAGCAGTTCTTC.

This CDR3 is CASSEGSVGNTIYF. The CDR3 region has the DNA TGTGCCAGCAGTGAAGGGAGTGTTGGAAACACCATATATTTT. V and J are TRBV6-1 and TRBJ1-3; D call uncertain. With 1 base removed from V and 3 bases from J, the gap between germline ends came to 7 bases. Germline CDR1 reads MNHNS; CDR2 reads SASEGT. The CDR3 length is 14 residues.

The chain's CDR3 is CSVDSPEEGNTIYF. CDR3 nucleotides: TGCAGCGTTGACTCGCCAGAAGAGGGAAACACCATATATTTT. The J gene is TRBJ1-3, the V gene TRBV29-1; no firm D call. The germline V and J ends were trimmed by 3 bases and 4 bases, with 13 bases remaining between them. CDR3 length: 14 residues. Germline assignment: CDR1 SQVTM and CDR2 ANQGSEA.

Worth noting for this clonotype: A read error may be the cause here, since a much bigger clone is one base away. This chain connects TRBV20-1 to TRBJ1-1; D is possibly TRBD1 (6 bases). The CDR3 contains 18 residues. Germline V gives CDR1 DFQATT, CDR2 SNEGSKA (reference sequence). The ends were cut back, 0 bases at V and 5 bases at J, with 25 bases in the middle. The CDR3: CSARDGFAFLGGRTEAFF. For the CDR3, the DNA is TGCAGTGCTAGAGACGGGTTTGCGTTTTTAGGGGGAAGAACTGAAGCTTTCTTT.

In this sample, this clonotype turned up many times. The rearrangement uses TRBV11-2 and TRBJ2-3, with 7 positions matching TRBD2. The CDR3 length is 15 residues. The junction had 10 bases not matched to a gene; V was cut back by 2 bases and J by 8 bases. Germline CDR1 and CDR2: SGHAT and FQNNGV. CDR3 nucleotide sequence: TGTGCCAGCAGCTTACTTGGGAGCGGGATTGGTACGCAGTATTTT. It specifies CASSLLGSGIGTQYF.

This clonotype has a handful of counts. The chain carries TRBV6-1 and TRBJ2-5, with D possibly being TRBD2 (5 bases). The CDR3 covers 13 residues. Trimming cost V 8 bases and J 2 bases, with 12 bases left between them. Germline V gene sequence: CDR1 MNHNS, CDR2 SASEGT. The CDR3 DNA is TGTGCCAGCGGCCGGACTGCACAAGAGACCCAGTACTTC. Amino acids: CASGRTAQETQYF.

This clonotype was counted only a few times. The chain recombines TRBV28 with TRBJ2-3, with TRBD2 matching over 14 bases. The CDR3 is 18 residues long. Germline values: CDR1 MDHEN, CDR2 SYDVKM. After removal of 3 bases from V and 4 bases from J, the junction contained 9 bases not matched to a gene. The CDR3 sequence: CASSLSLGTSGSSDTQYF. The CDR3 DNA reads TGTGCCAGCAGTTTGTCACTGGGGACTAGCGGGAGTTCAGATACGCAGTATTTT.

This clonotype was seen many times. V gene TRBV6-1 combines with J gene TRBJ1-1; D not certain. Trimming removed 3 bases at V and 4 bases at J, with 9 bases between. CDR3 size: 13 residues. Germline V CDR1 and CDR2: MNHNS, SASEGT. CDR3 nucleotides: TGTGCCAGCAGTGATGGGGTGCCCACTGAAGCTTTCTTT. Translation gives CASSDGVPTEAFF.

This clonotype was detected only a few times. The chain has TRBV9 and TRBJ1-1, with 8 bases aligning to TRBD1. The V segment lost 4 bases and the J segment 7 bases; nucleotides outside the gene matches: 9. This CDR3 contains 14 residues. Germline CDR1 reads SGDLS; CDR2 reads YYNGEE. CDR3 protein: CASSPGQGVVEAFF. CDR3 nucleotides: TGTGCCAGCAGCCCAGGACAGGGAGTTGTTGAAGCTTTCTTT.

In this sample, this clonotype turned up many times. The chain carries TRBV6-1 and TRBJ1-4, with 9 bases lining up with TRBD1. CDR3 size: 16 residues. Germline CDR1 reads MNHNS; CDR2 reads SASEGT. After removal of 8 bases from V and 6 bases from J, the junction contained 13 bases not matched to a gene. CDR3 DNA: TGTGCCAGCCGACCCGACAGGGGGAGTGAGGATGAAAAACTGTTTTTT. This encodes CASRPDRGSEDEKLFF.

This clonotype was picked up many times. This chain connects TRBV15 to TRBJ1-1; D is unresolved. CDR3 length: 13 amino acids. Germline CDR1 is LNHNV and CDR2 is YYDKDF (reference sequence). Trimming took off 2 bases at V and 8 bases at J, with 12 bases between the two ends. The CDR3 is CATSRSGIPEAFF. The CDR3 nucleotides are TGTGCCACCAGCAGATCGGGTATCCCAGAAGCTTTCTTT.

The chain has TRBV12-3 or TRBV12-4 and TRBJ1-1; TRBD1 aligns across 10 bases. Trimming at V came to 3 bases and at J to 2 bases, leaving 3 bases not matched to a gene. CDR3 length equals 15 residues. CDR3 nucleotide sequence: TGTGCCAGCAGTTTTGAGACAGGGGGCAACACTGAAGCTTTCTTT. Translated, it gives CASSFETGGNTEAFF.

This chain joins TRBV5-1 and TRBJ1-1; D is possibly TRBD1 (6 bases). The V end was cut by 0 bases, the J end by 6 bases, with 12 bases between. CDR3 length equals 14 residues. Germline CDR1 is SGHRS and CDR2 is YFSETQ. The CDR3 bases are TGCGCCAGCAGCTTGGGGGGGGCCCTCCCTGAAGCTTTCTTT. It translates to CASSLGGALPEAFF.

The table lists this clonotype with many counts. The chain joins TRBV7-9 to TRBJ2-5; TRBD2 is a possible D gene (6 bases). The CDR3 consists of 14 residues. Germline-derived CDR1 and CDR2 are SEHNR and FQNEAQ (reference sequence). The V end lost 5 bases, the J end lost 1 base, and 11 bases lay between the germline ends. The CDR3 DNA is TGTGCCAGCAGCCAACGGGAGCTCCAAGAGACCCAGTACTTC. Translating it yields CASSQRELQETQYF.